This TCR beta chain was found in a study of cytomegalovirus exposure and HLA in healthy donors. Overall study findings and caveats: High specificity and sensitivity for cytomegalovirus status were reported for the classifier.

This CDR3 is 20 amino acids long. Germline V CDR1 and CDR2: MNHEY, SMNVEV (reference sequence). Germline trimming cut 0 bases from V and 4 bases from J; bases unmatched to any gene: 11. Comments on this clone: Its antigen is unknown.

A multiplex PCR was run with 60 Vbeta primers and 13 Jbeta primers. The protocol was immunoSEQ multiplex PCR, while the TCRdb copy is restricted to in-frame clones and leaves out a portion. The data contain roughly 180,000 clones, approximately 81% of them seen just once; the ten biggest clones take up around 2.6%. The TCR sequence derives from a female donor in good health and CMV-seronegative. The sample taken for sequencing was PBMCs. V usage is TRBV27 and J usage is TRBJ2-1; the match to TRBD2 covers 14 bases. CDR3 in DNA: TGTGCCAGCAGTTTATCATCCGGACTAGCGGGAGGTAAATTTTACAATGAGCAGTTCTTC. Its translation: CASSLSSGLAGGKFYNEQFF.